The TCR beta chain under discussion was sequenced for a study of blood T cell repertoires in COVID-19. Study in general: Some COVID-19 samples were acute and others convalescent; all came from the United States, Italy and Spain.

The assay was immunoSEQ multiplex PCR, and TCRdb's table has in-frame clones only and misses some. The sample consists of about 210,000 clones, roughly 94% of them appearing once. Per the germline V gene, CDR1 is SGHRS and CDR2 is YFSETQ. This CDR3 spans 16 amino acids. V lost 2 bases, J lost 10 bases, and 19 bases lay in between. The receptor comes from a man aged 30-40 years with acute or convalescent COVID-19. Input material: peripheral blood. The chain recombines TRBV5-1 with TRBJ1-6; D unclear. The chain's CDR3 is CASSLKVRGDGSPLHF. In nucleotides, the CDR3 is TGCGCCAGCAGCTTAAAAGTTCGGGGAGATGGGTCACCCCTCCACTTT.